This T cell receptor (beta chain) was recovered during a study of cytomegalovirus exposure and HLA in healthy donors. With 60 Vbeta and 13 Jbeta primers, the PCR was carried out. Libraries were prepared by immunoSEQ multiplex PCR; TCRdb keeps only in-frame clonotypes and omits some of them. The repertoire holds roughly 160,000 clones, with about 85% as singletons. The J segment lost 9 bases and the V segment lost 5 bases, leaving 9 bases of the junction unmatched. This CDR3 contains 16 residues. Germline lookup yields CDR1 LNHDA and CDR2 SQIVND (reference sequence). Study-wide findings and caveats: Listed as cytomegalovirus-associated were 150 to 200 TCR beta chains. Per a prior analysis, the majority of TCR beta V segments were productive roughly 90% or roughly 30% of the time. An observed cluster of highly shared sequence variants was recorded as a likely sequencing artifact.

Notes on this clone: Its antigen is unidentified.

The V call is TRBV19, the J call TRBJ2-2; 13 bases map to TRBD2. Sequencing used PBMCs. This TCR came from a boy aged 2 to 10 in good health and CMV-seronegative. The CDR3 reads CASSSTRLAGGWELFF. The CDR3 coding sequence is TGTGCCAGTAGTTCAACAAGACTAGCGGGAGGTTGGGAGCTGTTTTTT.